The 8 T cell receptor beta chains below come from one sample, sequenced in a study of T cells in Graves' hyperthyroidism and ophthalmopathy. Amplification targeted TCR beta CDR3 regions from RNA transcripts. First-round RT-PCR with HTBI primers amplified the TCR CDR3 region. TCRdb independently ran MiXCR on the multiplex PCR reads; one entry per CDR3 protein. The sample carries 500,000 to 550,000 distinct CDR3 sequences, around 20% recorded once. The source material was blood. These receptor sequences come from a man aged 35-49 years with Graves' ophthalmopathy.

Only a few counts were recorded for this clonotype. This rearrangement joins TRBV3-1 to TRBJ2-1; maybe TRBD1 (5 bases). The V gene's germline CDR1 is LGHDT and CDR2 YNNKEL (reference sequence). Trimming cost V 4 bases and J 7 bases, with 11 bases left between them. The CDR3 is 13 amino acids. This CDR3 is CASSLGRANEQFF. CDR3 sequence (DNA): TGTGCCAGCAGCCTAGGCAGGGCTAATGAGCAGTTCTTC.

This clonotype came up many times. This chain links TRBV18 with TRBJ1-5; TRBD1 aligns across 8 bases. The CDR3 extends over 15 amino acids. Unmatched junction bases numbered 6, after V lost 4 bases and J lost 4 bases. CDR1 is KGHSH, CDR2 LQKENI, per germline. The CDR3 spells CASSRVGQGNQPQHF. DNA for the CDR3: TGTGCCAGCTCACGGGTCGGACAGGGTAATCAGCCCCAGCATTTT.

In this sample, this clonotype turned up many times. V gene TRBV20-1 combines with J gene TRBJ2-5; D not certain. Germline assignment: CDR1 DFQATT and CDR2 SNEGSKA (reference sequence). The CDR3 covers 14 residues. The germline V and J ends were trimmed by 0 bases and 0 bases, with 8 bases remaining between them. The CDR3 sequence: CSARDPRNQETQYF. The CDR3 bases are TGCAGTGCTAGAGATCCGAGGAACCAAGAGACCCAGTACTTC.

In this sample, this clonotype turned up many times. V gene TRBV3-1 combines with J gene TRBJ1-6; D not certain. Trimming left V 2 bases short and J 7 bases short, with 3 bases between. The CDR3 length is 12 residues. Germline values: CDR1 LGHDT, CDR2 YNNKEL (reference sequence). DNA of the CDR3: TGTGCCAGCAGCCAACAGAATTCACCCCTCCACTTT. Translating it yields CASSQQNSPLHF.

A few counts support this clonotype. This chain connects TRBV15 to TRBJ2-3; no firm D call. Germline-derived CDR1 and CDR2 are LNHNV and YYDKDF (reference sequence). The germline V and J ends were trimmed by 8 bases and 1 base, with 10 bases remaining between them. The CDR3 extends over 13 amino acids. The CDR3 loop is CATSPGGTDTQYF. DNA of the CDR3: TGTGCCACCTCTCCTGGCGGCACAGATACGCAGTATTTT.

This chain uses TRBV7-9 with TRBJ1-2; the match to TRBD1 covers 7 bases. V was pared by 5 bases and J by 10 bases, with 10 bases of the junction left unmatched. Germline V gene sequence: CDR1 SEHNR, CDR2 FQNEAQ (reference sequence). This CDR3 contains 13 residues. The CDR3 loop is CASSPRDSRNYTF. CDR3 DNA: TGTGCCAGCAGCCCACGGGACAGCCGCAACTACACCTTC.

Ten or more counts support this clonotype. The chain uses TRBV7-8 and TRBJ1-1, with D unresolved. V was pared by 3 bases and J by 4 bases, with 12 bases between. The germline V gene encodes CDR1 SGHVS and CDR2 FQNEAQ. This CDR3 has 14 residues. CDR3 DNA sequence: TGTGCCAGCAGCTTTGGTACAGACCCCACTGAAGCTTTCTTT. It encodes CASSFGTDPTEAFF.

This clonotype occurred a few times. The rearrangement joins TRBV11-2 to TRBJ2-1; TRBD2 matches at 7 bases. This CDR3 has 17 amino acids. After removal of 6 bases from V and 3 bases from J, the junction contained 14 bases not matched to a gene. Looked up from germline, CDR1 is SGHAT and CDR2 is FQNNGV. The CDR3 nucleotides are TGTGCCAGCAGTCGCAAAACTAGCGCGGGGAGCTACAATGAGCAGTTCTTC. It yields the protein CASSRKTSAGSYNEQFF.